This T cell receptor beta chain comes out of a study of blood T cell repertoires in COVID-19. Study background: COVID-19 samples collected from the United States, Italy and Spain covered acute and convalescent phases. Sources were T cells, B-cell-depleted T cells, or PBMCs; the material itself was cDNA or gDNA.

This CDR3 is built from 13 residues. Germline CDR1 and CDR2: WSHSY and SAAADI. J gave up 6 bases and V 10 bases, and 9 bases lay outside the gene matches. Original methodology: Amplifying reference gene primers gave estimates of nucleated cell counts. The protocol was immunoSEQ multiplex PCR, while the TCRdb copy is restricted to in-frame clones and leaves out a portion. That table is the source of V, J and clone size, and D and trimming were worked out from the DNA. Among 70,000 or so clones listed, about four fifths were seen once. The chain recombines TRBV10-2 with TRBJ2-1, with 7 positions matching TRBD2. The sequenced material came from peripheral blood. This TCR was sampled from a man aged 70-80 years with acute or convalescent COVID-19. CDR3 sequence reads: CATGLVVGNEQFF. The CDR3 nucleotides read TGCGCCACAGGACTAGTTGTGGGCAATGAGCAGTTCTTC.